This entry features one T cell receptor (beta chain) sequence. Trimming removed 3 bases at V and 4 bases at J, with 18 bases between. CDR3 size: 16 residues. Germline values: CDR1 KGHSH, CDR2 LQKENI. The data were taken from a study of blood T cell repertoires in COVID-19. Only in-frame clones appear in the TCRdb table, and some are missing; sequencing was by immunoSEQ multiplex PCR. The repertoire holds some 220,000 clones, with just over 85% as singletons. This TCR was sampled from a woman aged 40 to 55 with acute COVID-19. The chain recombines TRBV18 with TRBJ1-1; TRBD1 might be the D (5 bases). Sequenced sample: PBMCs or T cells enriched from blood (not recorded which). CDR3 in amino acids: CASSPRDGRGGTEAFF. In DNA, the CDR3 is TGTGCCAGCTCACCGCGGGACGGAAGAGGCGGCACTGAAGCTTTCTTT.